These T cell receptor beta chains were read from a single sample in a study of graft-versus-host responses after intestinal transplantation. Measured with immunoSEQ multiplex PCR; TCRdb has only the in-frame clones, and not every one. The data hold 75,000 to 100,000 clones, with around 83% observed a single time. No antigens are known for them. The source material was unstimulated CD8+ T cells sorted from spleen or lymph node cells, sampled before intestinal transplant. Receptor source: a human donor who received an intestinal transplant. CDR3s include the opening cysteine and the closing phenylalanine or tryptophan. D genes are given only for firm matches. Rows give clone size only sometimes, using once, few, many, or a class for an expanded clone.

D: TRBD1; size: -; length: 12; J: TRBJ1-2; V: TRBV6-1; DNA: TGTGCCAGCAGTTGGGACAGGGGCGGCTACACCTTC; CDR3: CASSWDRGGYTF
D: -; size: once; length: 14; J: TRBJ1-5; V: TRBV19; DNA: TGTGCCAGTAGTATGGGGGGGGTGTATCAGCCCCAGCATTTT; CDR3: CASSMGGVYQPQHF
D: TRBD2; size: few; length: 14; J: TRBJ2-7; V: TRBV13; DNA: TGTGCCAGCAGCTTTCTAGCGGGACTCGACGAGCAGTACTTC; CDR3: CASSFLAGLDEQYF
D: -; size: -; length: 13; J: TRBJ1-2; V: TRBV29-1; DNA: TGCAGCGTTGACGAAGGCGGGAGCTATGGCTACACCTTC; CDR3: CSVDEGGSYGYTF
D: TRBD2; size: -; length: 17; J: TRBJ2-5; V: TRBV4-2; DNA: TGTGCCAGCAGCCAAGATATGACTAGCGGGGAGCAAGAGACCCAGTACTTC; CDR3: CASSQDMTSGEQETQYF
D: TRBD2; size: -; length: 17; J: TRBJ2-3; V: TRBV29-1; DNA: TGCAGCGTTCCCAGAGGACTAGAGTCCTCTAGCACAGATACGCAGTATTTT; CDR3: CSVPRGLESSSTDTQYF
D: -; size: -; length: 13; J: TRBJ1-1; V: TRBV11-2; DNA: TGTGCCAGCAGCTTAGATATGGGGGCCGAAGCTTTCTTT; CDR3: CASSLDMGAEAFF
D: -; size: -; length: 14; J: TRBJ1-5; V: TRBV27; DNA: TGTGCCAGCAGTTTAAGTGGGGGCGGTCAGCCCCAGCATTTT; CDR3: CASSLSGGGQPQHF
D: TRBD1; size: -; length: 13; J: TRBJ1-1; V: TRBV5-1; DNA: TGCGCCAGCAGCGGCGGACAGGGGTATGAAGCTTTCTTT; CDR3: CASSGGQGYEAFF
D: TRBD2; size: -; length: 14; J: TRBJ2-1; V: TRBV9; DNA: TGTGCCAGCAGCCCCCGCGGGAGATCCAATGAGCAGTTCTTC; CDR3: CASSPRGRSNEQFF
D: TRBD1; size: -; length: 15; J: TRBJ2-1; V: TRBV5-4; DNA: TGTGCCAGCAGCTTCGACAGGGAAAGATACAATGAGCAGTTCTTC; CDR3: CASSFDRERYNEQFF
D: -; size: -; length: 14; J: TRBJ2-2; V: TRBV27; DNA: TGTGCCAGCAGTTTTACAGATGGCACCGGGGAGCTGTTTTTT; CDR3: CASSFTDGTGELFF
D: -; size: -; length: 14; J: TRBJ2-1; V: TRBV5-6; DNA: TGTGCCAGCAGCTTGTTTCCAGGCCTTAATGAGCAGTTCTTC; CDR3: CASSLFPGLNEQFF
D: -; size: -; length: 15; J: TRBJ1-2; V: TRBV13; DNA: TGTGCCAGCAGCTTAATTGGGGGGGCGCATGATGGCTACACCTTC; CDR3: CASSLIGGAHDGYTF
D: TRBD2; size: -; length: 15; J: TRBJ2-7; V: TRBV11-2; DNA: TGTGCCAGCAGCTTTTACCGGGGGGAAACCTACGAGCAGTACTTC; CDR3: CASSFYRGETYEQYF
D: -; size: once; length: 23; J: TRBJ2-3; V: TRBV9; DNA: TGTGCCAGCAGCGTAGATCTCCCGGGGCTAGGAACCACACTCCCTTATAACACAGATACGCAGTATTTT; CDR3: CASSVDLPGLGTTLPYNTDTQYF
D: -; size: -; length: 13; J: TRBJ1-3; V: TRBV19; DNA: TGTGCCAGTAGTTCCCACTCTGGAAACACCATATATTTT; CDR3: CASSSHSGNTIYF
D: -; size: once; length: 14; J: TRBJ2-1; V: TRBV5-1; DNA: TGCGCCAGCAGCATAAACTTGGTGGGGGATGAGCAGTTCTTC; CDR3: CASSINLVGDEQFF
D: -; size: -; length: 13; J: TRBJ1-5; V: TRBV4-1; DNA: TGCGCCAGCAGCTCCCACGGGGCTCAGCCCCAGCATTTT; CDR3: CASSSHGAQPQHF
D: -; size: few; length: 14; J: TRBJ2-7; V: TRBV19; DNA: TGTGCCAGTAGTAGCGGGGTAGGTTCCTACGAGCAGTACTTC; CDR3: CASSSGVGSYEQYF
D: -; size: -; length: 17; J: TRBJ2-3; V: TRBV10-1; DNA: TGCGCCAGCTCCGGAGCAGGACCCCACAAGGACACAGATACGCAGTATTTT; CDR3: CASSGAGPHKDTDTQYF
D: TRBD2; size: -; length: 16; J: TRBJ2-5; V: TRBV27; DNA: TGTGCCAGCAGTCTAGGGCCCTCTAGCGGGCAAGAGACCCAGTACTTC; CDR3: CASSLGPSSGQETQYF
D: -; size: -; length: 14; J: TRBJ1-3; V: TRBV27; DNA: TGTGCCAGCAGTCCCTACTCCTCTGGAAACACCATATATTTT; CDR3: CASSPYSSGNTIYF
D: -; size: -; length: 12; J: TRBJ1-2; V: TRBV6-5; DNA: TGTGCCAGCAGTGAAGCGCAAGTTTGGACGGTATTC; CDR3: CASSEAQVWTVF
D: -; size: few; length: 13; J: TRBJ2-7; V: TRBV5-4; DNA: TGTGCCAGCAGCGGGTCGAACTACTACGAGCAGTACTTC; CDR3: CASSGSNYYEQYF
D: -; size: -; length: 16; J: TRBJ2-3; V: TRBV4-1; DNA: TGCGCCAGCAGCCAGGTTGCGGAGCTAGGCACAGATACGCAGTATTTT; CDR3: CASSQVAELGTDTQYF
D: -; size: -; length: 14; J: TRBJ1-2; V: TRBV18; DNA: TGTGCCAGCTCACCATTCACAGGGAACTATGGCTACACCTTC; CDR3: CASSPFTGNYGYTF
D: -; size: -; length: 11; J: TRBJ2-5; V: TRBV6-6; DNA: TGTGCCAGCAGTTACAGGGGGACCCAGTACTTC; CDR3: CASSYRGTQYF
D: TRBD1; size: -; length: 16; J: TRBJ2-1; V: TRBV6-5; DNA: TGTGCCAGCAGTTACCCCTCGGCAGGGGGTTGGAATGAGCAGTTCTTC; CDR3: CASSYPSAGGWNEQFF
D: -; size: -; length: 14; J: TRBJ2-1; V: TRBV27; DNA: TGTGCCAGCAGTTTGCTAACCTCCTACAATGAGCAGTTCTTC; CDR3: CASSLLTSYNEQFF
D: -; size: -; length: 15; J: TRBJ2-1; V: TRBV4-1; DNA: TGCGCCAGCAGCCAACCGGGACTTACCGACAATGAGCAGTTCTTC; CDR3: CASSQPGLTDNEQFF
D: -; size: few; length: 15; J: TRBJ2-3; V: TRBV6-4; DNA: TGTGCCAGCAGTCCTGGCCCAACAACCACAGATACGCAGTATTTT; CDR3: CASSPGPTTTDTQYF
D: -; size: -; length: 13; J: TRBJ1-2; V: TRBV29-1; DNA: TGCAGCGTTGAGACCAGGGGAGGCTATGGCTACACCTTC; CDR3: CSVETRGGYGYTF
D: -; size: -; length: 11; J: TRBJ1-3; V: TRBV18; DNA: TGTGCCAGCTCCCCGAGGGACACCATATATTTT; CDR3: CASSPRDTIYF
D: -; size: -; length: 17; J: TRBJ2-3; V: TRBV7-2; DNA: TGTGCCAGCAGCTTAGGCGGCCAAGAGGAGTTCACAGATACGCAGTATTTT; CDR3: CASSLGGQEEFTDTQYF
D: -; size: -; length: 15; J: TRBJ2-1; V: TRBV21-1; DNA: TGTGCCAGCAGCAAAGCGGCTAGCGGGAGTAATGAGCAGTTCTTC; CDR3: CASSKAASGSNEQFF
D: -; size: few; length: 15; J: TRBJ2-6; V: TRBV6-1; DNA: TGTGCCAGCAGTGACAGCCACTCTGGGGCCAACGTCCTGACTTTC; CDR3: CASSDSHSGANVLTF
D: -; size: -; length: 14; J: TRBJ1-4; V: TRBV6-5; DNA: TGTGCCAGCAGTTACGGCGGGGCGGGTGAAAAACTGTTTTTT; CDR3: CASSYGGAGEKLFF
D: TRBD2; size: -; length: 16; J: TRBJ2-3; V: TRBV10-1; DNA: TGCGCCAGCAGTGGACCGGGACTAGCGGGGTCAGATACGCAGTATTTT; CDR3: CASSGPGLAGSDTQYF
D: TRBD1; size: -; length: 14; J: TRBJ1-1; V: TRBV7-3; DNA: TGTGCCAGCAGCGCCACAGGGGGCGGCACTGAAGCTTTCTTT; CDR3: CASSATGGGTEAFF
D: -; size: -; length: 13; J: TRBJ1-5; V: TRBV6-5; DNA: TGTGCCAGCAGTTACAGGGGAAATCAGCCCCAGCATTTT; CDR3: CASSYRGNQPQHF
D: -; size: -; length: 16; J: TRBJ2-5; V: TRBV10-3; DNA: TGTGCCATCAGTGAGAGGGTTCTCAGGTACCAAGAGACCCAGTACTTC; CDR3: CAISERVLRYQETQYF
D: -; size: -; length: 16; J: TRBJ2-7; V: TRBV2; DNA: TGTGCCAGCAGTGAAGCGCGTCTAACTAGCTCCTACGAGCAGTACTTC; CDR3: CASSEARLTSSYEQYF
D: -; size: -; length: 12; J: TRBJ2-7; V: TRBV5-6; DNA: TGTGCCAGCAGCTCCGATTTCTACGAGCAGTACTTC; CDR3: CASSSDFYEQYF
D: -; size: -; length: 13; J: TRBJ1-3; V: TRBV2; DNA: TGTGCCAGCAGTGAAGCGCTTGGAAACACCATATATTTT; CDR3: CASSEALGNTIYF
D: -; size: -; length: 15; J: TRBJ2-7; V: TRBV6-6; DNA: TGTGCCAGCAGTTACTCGAGTCCAGACTCCTACGAGCAGTACTTC; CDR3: CASSYSSPDSYEQYF
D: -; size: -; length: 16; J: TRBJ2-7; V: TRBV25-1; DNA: TGTGCCAGCAGTGAATATTTTACGGAGATAAACTACGAGCAGTACTTC; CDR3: CASSEYFTEINYEQYF
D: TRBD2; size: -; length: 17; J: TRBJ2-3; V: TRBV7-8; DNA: TGTGCCAGCAGCTGGGGACTAGCGGGAGGGCCGGGAGATACGCAGTATTTT; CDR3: CASSWGLAGGPGDTQYF
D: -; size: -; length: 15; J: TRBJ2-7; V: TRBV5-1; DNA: TGCGCCAGCAGCGCGGGTTCCCGAACGCTAAGAGAGCAGTACTTC; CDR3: CASSAGSRTLREQYF
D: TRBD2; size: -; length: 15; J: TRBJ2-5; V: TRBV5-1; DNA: TGCGCCAGCAGCCCTAGACTAGCGCCACAAGAGACCCAGTACTTC; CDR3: CASSPRLAPQETQYF
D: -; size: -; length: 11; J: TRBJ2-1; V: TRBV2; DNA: TGTGCCGAAGGAGAGGGCAATGAGCAGTTCTTC; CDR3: CAEGEGNEQFF
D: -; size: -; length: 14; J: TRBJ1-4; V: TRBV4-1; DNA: TGCGCCAGCAGCCTAAGCGAGTATAATGAAAAACTGTTTTTT; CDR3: CASSLSEYNEKLFF
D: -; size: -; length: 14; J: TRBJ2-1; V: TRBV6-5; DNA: TGTGCCAGCAGTGAATGGGAATCCTACAATGAGCAGTTCTTC; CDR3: CASSEWESYNEQFF
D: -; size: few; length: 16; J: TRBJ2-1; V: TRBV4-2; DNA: TGTGCCAGCAGCCAAGATCGGTGGGATGGCTACAATGAGCAGTTCTTC; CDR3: CASSQDRWDGYNEQFF
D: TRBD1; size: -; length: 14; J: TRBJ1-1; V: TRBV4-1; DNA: TGCGCCAGCAGCCAAGGTGAGGCGGGACAGCAAGCTTTCTTT; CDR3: CASSQGEAGQQAFF
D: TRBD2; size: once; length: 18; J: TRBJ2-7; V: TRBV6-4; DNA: TGTGCCACCCGGTGGGGACTAGCGGGCGGGACGGGCGGCTACGAGCAGTACTTC; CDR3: CATRWGLAGGTGGYEQYF